These 13 T cell receptor beta chains were all obtained from the same sample, sequenced in a study of blood T cell repertoires in COVID-19. Assay used: immunoSEQ multiplex PCR; TCRdb lists only in-frame clones, some missing. Among some 370,000 clones, about 90% were seen once, and the ten largest hold about 10%. Sample: peripheral blood. These receptors came from a woman aged 30 to 39 with COVID-19, enrolled during active disease.

V gene TRBV4-2 combines with J gene TRBJ1-5; TRBD1 might be the D (5 bases). Deletions cut 5 bases from V and 4 bases from J, with 9 bases between. This CDR3 contains 13 residues. Germline V CDR1 and CDR2: LGHNA, YNFKEQ. CDR3: CASSDSFNQPQHF. For the CDR3, the DNA is TGTGCCAGCAGCGACAGTTTTAATCAGCCCCAGCATTTT.

The V and J genes are TRBV7-2 and TRBJ2-2; 12 bases agree with TRBD2. Germline CDR1 and CDR2: SGHTA and FQGNSA. V gave up 5 bases and J gave up 5 bases; unmatched junction bases: 3. The CDR3 is 15 residues long. The CDR3 is CASSHGLAGTGELFF. The DNA of the CDR3 is TGTGCCAGCAGCCATGGACTAGCGGGGACCGGGGAGCTGTTTTTT.

V gene TRBV29-1 combines with J gene TRBJ2-5; 9 bases match TRBD2. Per germline, CDR1 SQVTM and CDR2 ANQGSEA. This CDR3 is 12 amino acids long. The J segment lost 5 bases and the V segment lost 5 bases, leaving 3 bases of the junction unmatched. CDR3 in DNA: TGCAGCGTTCTGGCGGGAGGGGAGACCCAGTACTTC. It is translated as CSVLAGGETQYF.

The chain joins TRBV10-3 to TRBJ1-2; perhaps TRBD1 as D (6 bases). The germline CDR1 and CDR2 sequences are ENHRY and SYGVKD. The CDR3 contains 12 residues. V was pared by 3 bases and J by 8 bases, with 10 bases between. CDR3 residues: CAISEQGDGYTF. CDR3 coding DNA: TGTGCCATCAGTGAACAGGGTGACGGCTACACCTTC.

This clone has only one observation. This chain uses TRBV10-2 with TRBJ1-2; maybe TRBD1 (5 bases). There are 14 residues in the CDR3. V lost 6 bases to trimming and J lost 5 bases, with 16 bases between them. Germline CDR1 is WSHSY and CDR2 is SAAADI. The DNA for the CDR3 is TGCGCCAGCAGGGACGGGCAGGGCCAGTATGGCTACACCTTC. This translates into CASRDGQGQYGYTF.

This chain joins TRBV19 and TRBJ1-1, with 7 bases aligning to TRBD1. CDR1 is LNHDA, CDR2 SQIVND, per germline (reference sequence). V trimming: 5 bases; J trimming: 5 bases; junction bases outside the gene matches: 2. The CDR3 totals 12 residues. CDR3 amino acids: CASSARGTEAFF. In nucleotides, the CDR3 is TGTGCCAGTAGTGCCAGGGGGACTGAAGCTTTCTTT.

The chain recombines TRBV10-3 with TRBJ1-3; a weak D match, TRBD1 (5 bases). The CDR3 length is 13 residues. Looked up from germline, CDR1 is ENHRY and CDR2 is SYGVKD. The V and J ends lost 7 bases and 2 bases respectively, with 9 bases between them. CDR3 nucleotides: TGTGCCATCAAGCAAGGGGCTGGAAACACCATATATTTT. It translates to CAIKQGAGNTIYF.

V gene TRBV28 combines with J gene TRBJ2-5, with TRBD2 identical over 12 bases. CDR1 and CDR2 from the germline V gene are MDHEN and SYDVKM. This CDR3 contains 16 residues. V dropped 6 bases and J dropped 1; count of bases not matched to a gene: 6. This CDR3 reads CASSLVTSGGQETQYF. CDR3 in DNA: TGTGCCAGCAGCCTTGTGACTAGCGGGGGCCAAGAGACCCAGTACTTC.

This chain uses TRBV6-1 with TRBJ1-6; weak D call: TRBD1 (6 bases). The germline V gene has CDR1 MNHNS and CDR2 SASEGT. CDR3 length: 15 amino acids. The V end was cut by 1 base, the J end by 7 bases, with 11 bases between. CDR3 sequence (DNA): TGTGCCAGCAGTGAAGGGTCGGACAGAAATTCACCCCTCCACTTT. It specifies CASSEGSDRNSPLHF.

The chain uses TRBV29-1 and TRBJ2-1, with 10 positions matching TRBD2. This CDR3 is built from 13 residues. Looked up from germline, CDR1 is SQVTM and CDR2 is ANQGSEA. V trimming: 2 bases; J trimming: 12 bases; junction bases outside the gene matches: 7. As DNA, the CDR3 is TGCAGCGTTGAACAGCGGGAGGGCCGCGGGCAGTTCTTC. It encodes CSVEQREGRGQFF.

J is TRBJ1-1 and V is TRBV5-1; 10 nucleotides line up with TRBD1. CDR3 length: 15 amino acids. V dropped 4 bases and J dropped 3; count of bases not matched to a gene: 6. From germline, CDR1 is SGHRS and CDR2 YFSETQ. This chain's CDR3 is CASSREGQGYTEAFF. Here the CDR3 DNA reads TGCGCCAGCAGCCGTGAGGGACAGGGGTACACTGAAGCTTTCTTT.

The rearrangement links TRBV6-2 or TRBV6-3 to TRBJ2-5; 10 nucleotides match TRBD1. Trimming at V came to 5 bases and at J to 5 bases, leaving 8 bases not matched to a gene. From germline, CDR1 is MNHEY and CDR2 SVGEGT. CDR3 length equals 15 residues. The CDR3 bases are TGTGCCAGCAGTAGGGCGGGACAGGGGATGGAGACCCAGTACTTC. Translated: CASSRAGQGMETQYF.

The chain joins TRBV2 to TRBJ2-2; TRBD2 is a possible D gene (5 bases). The CDR3 extends over 15 amino acids. Trimming left V 6 bases short and J 2 bases short, with 13 bases between. The germline CDR1 and CDR2 sequences are SNHLY and FYNNEI. The CDR3 spells CASRVKEGNTGELFF. CDR3 DNA sequence: TGTGCCAGCAGGGTAAAAGAGGGAAACACCGGGGAGCTGTTTTTT.